These 30 T cell receptor beta chains originate from one sample sequenced in a study of T cells in Graves' hyperthyroidism and ophthalmopathy. Amplification yielded TCR beta CDR3 regions, with RNA transcripts as the source. With the HTBI primer set, the TCR CDR3 went through a first round of RT-PCR. TCRdb re-called the multiplex PCR reads through MiXCR, storing one row per CDR3 protein. Of about 770,000 distinct CDR3 sequences listed, under 20% were seen once; the top ten hold 16%. The material sequenced was blood. The source is a woman in her forties or fifties with Graves' hyperthyroidism that later progressed to Graves' ophthalmopathy.

This clonotype was observed a handful of times. The V call is TRBV12-3 or TRBV12-4, the J call TRBJ2-1; D gene ambiguous. This CDR3 comprises 14 residues. V shed 4 bases and J shed 9 bases, with 16 bases lying between them. For the CDR3, the DNA is TGTGCCAGCAGTTCGCCCGCAGGATGGGGTGAGCAGTTCTTC. It codes for CASSSPAGWGEQFF.

The V call is TRBV7-9, the J call TRBJ2-5; TRBD1 aligns across 8 bases. Germline trimming cut 4 bases from V and 2 bases from J; bases unmatched to any gene: 9. CDR1 is SEHNR and CDR2 is FQNEAQ in the germline V gene (reference sequence). There are 16 residues in the CDR3. For the CDR3, the DNA is TGTGCCAGCAGCTCGGACAGGGTGGAGGGACAAGAGACCCAGTACTTC. It is translated as CASSSDRVEGQETQYF.

The rearrangement uses TRBV4-1 and TRBJ2-3; D ambiguous. The CDR3 runs to 13 residues. CDR1 is MGHRA, CDR2 YSYEKL, per germline. The ends were cut back, 1 base at V and 8 bases at J, with 10 bases in the middle. CDR3 coding DNA: TGCGCCAGCAGCCAAGCCGAATCGCGTACGCAGTATTTT. Translated, it gives CASSQAESRTQYF.

This clonotype showed up many times. The J gene is TRBJ1-6, the V gene TRBV11-2; 7 bases line up with TRBD1. The trim removed 4 bases at V and 5 bases at J, leaving 8 bases unmatched. CDR3 length equals 16 residues. CDR1 is SGHAT, CDR2 FQNNGV, per germline. CDR3 amino acids: CASSWNVGQNNSPLHF. The CDR3 nucleotides read TGTGCCAGCAGCTGGAACGTGGGACAGAATAATTCACCCCTCCACTTT. Combining the CDR3 with reference TRBV11-2 and TRBJ1-6 gives the whole variable domain EAGVAQSPRYKIIEKRQSVAFWCNPISGHATLYWYQQILGQGPKLLIQFQNNGVVDDSQLPKDRFSAERLKGVDSTLKIQPAKLEDSAVYLCASSWNVGQNNSPLHFGNGTRLTVT.

The chain is built from TRBV6-1 and TRBJ2-5, with a weak D call TRBD1 (5 bases). CDR1 MNHNS and CDR2 SASEGT come from the germline V gene. This CDR3 has 15 residues. Trimming removed 5 bases from V and 2 bases from J, with 15 bases in between. As DNA, the CDR3 is TGTGCCAGCAGTCTAGAGGCGGCAGGGCAAGAGACCCAGTACTTC. This encodes CASSLEAAGQETQYF.

This clonotype was counted many times. This chain links TRBV11-1 with TRBJ2-5; D is perhaps TRBD1 (6 bases). V was trimmed by 5 bases and J by 5 bases, leaving 15 bases between them. CDR1 is SGHAT and CDR2 is FQDESV in the germline V gene (reference sequence). The CDR3 spans 14 residues. The CDR3 sequence: CASSLGQSWETQYF. The CDR3, as DNA: TGTGCCAGCAGCCTCGGACAGTCGTGGGAGACCCAGTACTTC.

With respect to this clonotype: Mismatch with germline at one junction end may stem from a read error. V is TRBV11-3 and J is TRBJ2-5; 16 bases align to TRBD2. Germline loops: CDR1 SGHNT, CDR2 YENEEA. This CDR3 is 17 amino acids long. This CDR3 reads CASSSGLAGGPTGTQYF. In DNA form, the CDR3 reads TGTGCTAGCAGCTCGGGACTAGCGGGGGGGCCGACAGGGACCCAGTACTTC. Filled out from reference TRBV11-3 and TRBJ2-5, the complete variable domain reads EAGVVQSPRYKIIEKKQPVAFWCNPISGHNTLYWYLQNLGQGPELLIRYENEEAVDDSQLPKDRFSAERLKGVDSTLKIQPAELGDSAVYLCASSSGLAGGPTGTQYFGPGTRLLVL.

CDR3: CASRTSGTGSTGELFF. CDR3 nucleotide sequence: TGTGCTTCCCGGACTAGCGGGACAGGGAGCACCGGGGAGCTGTTTTTT. V and J are TRBV6-2 or TRBV6-3 and TRBJ2-2; 12 bases agree with TRBD2. The CDR3 is made up of 16 amino acids. The V gene's germline CDR1 is MNHEY and CDR2 SVGEGT.

The V gene is TRBV25-1, the J gene TRBJ2-3; D unresolved. This CDR3 is built from 15 residues. The V end lost 3 bases, the J end lost 4 bases, and 14 bases lay between the germline ends. CDR1 is MGHDK and CDR2 is SYGVNS in the germline V gene. As DNA, the CDR3 is TGTGCCAGCAGTGACCCCGGACCGGTGGCAGATACGCAGTATTTT. As protein: CASSDPGPVADTQYF.

Worth noting for this clonotype: This sequence may be a read error, since a much larger clone differs from it by one base. This sequence joins TRBV2 and TRBJ2-3; D is ambiguous. The germline gives CDR1 SNHLY, CDR2 FYNNEI. This CDR3 is 15 amino acids long. V was cut by 8 bases and J by 4 bases, with 19 bases left in between. This chain's CDR3 is CASDRNGSSSDTQYF. The CDR3 region has the DNA TGTGCCAGCGATCGGAACGGATCATCGTCAGATACGCAGTATTTT. Supplemented by reference TRBV2 and TRBJ2-3, the full variable domain reads EPEVTQTPSHQVTQMGQEVILRCVPISNHLYFYWYRQILGQKVEFLVSFYNNEISEKSEIFDDQFSVERPDGSNFTLKIRSTKLEDSAMYFCASDRNGSSSDTQYFGPGTRLTVL.

This clonotype was seen more than once but under ten times. CDR3: CASSPMKGNYGYTF. The CDR3 nucleotides read TGTGCCAGCTCACCAATGAAAGGCAACTATGGCTACACCTTC. V gene TRBV18 combines with J gene TRBJ1-2, with D unclear. CDR1 and CDR2 from the germline V gene are KGHSH and LQKENI. The CDR3 length is 14 residues. Trimming took 2 bases from V and 2 from J, leaving 9 bases between them.

This clonotype has ten or more counts. The chain is built from TRBV12-3 or TRBV12-4 and TRBJ2-3, with 11 bases fitting TRBD2. J was trimmed by 3 bases and V by 1 base; bases with no gene match: 3. The CDR3 extends over 16 amino acids. CDR3 nucleotides: TGTGCCAGCAGTTTAGGTAGCGGGGGGGAAACAGATACGCAGTATTTT. Protein sequence: CASSLGSGGETDTQYF.

The chain links TRBV6-1 to TRBJ1-1, with no clear D. Trimming left V 7 bases short and J 5 bases short, with 20 bases between. This CDR3 has 15 residues. Germline CDR1 and CDR2: MNHNS and SASEGT. CDR3 DNA sequence: TGTGCCAGCAATAGCCCGCAGAAAGGGCGTACTGAAGCTTTCTTT. It codes for CASNSPQKGRTEAFF.

This clonotype was counted only a few times. The chain couples TRBV6-1 to TRBJ1-5; a weak D match, TRBD1 (5 bases). V was shortened by 8 bases and J by 6 bases, with 20 bases between the two germline ends. The germline gives CDR1 MNHNS, CDR2 SASEGT. This CDR3 is 15 amino acids long. The CDR3 here is CASQTRVVGGQPQHF. CDR3 nucleotide sequence: TGTGCCAGCCAGACCAGGGTAGTTGGGGGTCAGCCCCAGCATTTT.

The chain combines TRBV29-1 with TRBJ1-4, with TRBD1 as a possible D gene (6 bases). CDR3 length: 13 amino acids. Germline CDR1 and CDR2: SQVTM and ANQGSEA. With 6 bases removed from V and 4 bases from J, the gap between germline ends came to 12 bases. The CDR3 DNA reads TGCAGCGTAGGACAGACCCTTAATGAAAAACTGTTTTTT. It codes for CSVGQTLNEKLFF.

This clonotype has only a few counts. A read error may account for a junction end that differs from germline. The rearrangement joins TRBV5-1 to TRBJ1-3, with D possibly TRBD1 on 5 matching bases. Germline assignment: CDR1 SGHRS and CDR2 YFSETQ. This CDR3 has 15 residues. The CDR3 region is CASSLRQGSGNTVYF. CDR3 nucleotide sequence: TGCGCCAGCAGCTTGCGGCAGGGATCCGGAAACACCGTATATTTT.

This clonotype was recorded once. Being one base from a much bigger clone, this may be a read error. This rearrangement joins TRBV13 to TRBJ2-7, with D possibly called TRBD1 or TRBD2 (5 bases each). The DNA matches TRBJ2-1 better at its end, which makes the J call doubtful. The CDR3 extends over 13 amino acids. CDR1 PRHDT and CDR2 FYEKMQ come from the germline V gene (reference sequence). The CDR3 sequence is CASSRSGTYEQFF. In DNA, the CDR3 is TGTGCCAGCAGCCGCTCCGGGACCTACGAGCAGTTCTTC.

J is TRBJ2-1 and V is TRBV10-3; 8 bases agree with TRBD2. This CDR3 contains 15 residues. Germline CDR1 and CDR2: ENHRY and SYGVKD. V gave up 10 bases and J gave up 6 bases; unmatched junction bases: 14. CDR3 region: CATERGGGQTNEQFF. DNA of the CDR3: TGTGCCACCGAACGGGGGGGGGGCCAAACCAATGAGCAGTTCTTC.

This clonotype was observed at least ten times. The chain uses TRBV6-1 and TRBJ1-5; D may be TRBD1 (5 bases). The germline V and J ends were trimmed by 6 bases and 5 bases, with 20 bases remaining between them. From germline, CDR1 is MNHNS and CDR2 SASEGT. This CDR3 spans 16 amino acids. CDR3 loop: CASSQQGPQQYQPQHF. The CDR3 DNA sequence: TGTGCCAGCAGCCAGCAGGGACCCCAGCAGTATCAGCCCCAGCATTTT.

This clonotype was detected only a few times. This chain uses TRBV20-1 with TRBJ2-5; 8 positions match TRBD1. V lost 1 base, J lost 4 bases, and 8 bases stayed unmatched. CDR3 length equals 15 residues. Germline loops: CDR1 DFQATT, CDR2 SNEGSKA (reference sequence). The CDR3 loop reads CSARGSTGAGETQYF. The CDR3 coding sequence is TGCAGTGCTAGAGGTTCGACAGGGGCGGGAGAGACCCAGTACTTC.

Worth noting for this clonotype: One end of the junction is discordant with germline, which a read error may explain. The chain couples TRBV4-1 to TRBJ1-3; 8 bases fit TRBD1. The CDR3 is 13 residues long. CDR1 is MGHRA and CDR2 is YSYEKL in the germline V gene. The CDR3 DNA reads as TGCGCCAGCGGTGCCGGACAGGGAAACACCGTATATTTT. It yields the protein CASGAGQGNTVYF.

The chain employs TRBV5-6 and TRBJ1-5; D gene uncertain. The V gene's germline CDR1 is SGHDT and CDR2 YYEEEE. V was clipped by 0 bases and J by 0 bases, with 10 bases between them. This CDR3 comprises 16 residues. The CDR3 nucleotides are TGTGCCAGCAGCTTGGCCGGCACCTTTAGCAATCAGCCCCAGCATTTT. It yields the protein CASSLAGTFSNQPQHF.

This clonotype has only a few counts. This chain links TRBV15 with TRBJ1-5, with D perhaps matching TRBD1 (6 bases). Trimming removed 3 bases at V and 3 bases at J, with 15 bases between. From germline, CDR1 is LNHNV and CDR2 YYDKDF (reference sequence). This CDR3 region has 16 residues. As DNA, the CDR3 is TGTGCCACCAGCAGGAGACAGAGGGGGGACAATCAGCCCCAGCATTTT. Its protein is CATSRRQRGDNQPQHF.

This clonotype was seen a handful of times. This chain joins TRBV10-3 and TRBJ1-2; 9 nucleotides match TRBD1. Germline-derived CDR1 and CDR2 are ENHRY and SYGVKD. The CDR3 has 13 residues. The V and J ends lost 10 bases and 4 bases, in that order; junction bases with no gene match: 7. The CDR3 region has the DNA TGTGCCACCGGACAGGGGCTCGGCTATGGCTACACCTTC. This gives the protein CATGQGLGYGYTF.

As regards this clonotype: This may stem from a read error, because a much larger clone lies one nucleotide away. The V and J genes are TRBV12-3 or TRBV12-4 and TRBJ2-2; possibly TRBD2 for D (7 bases). CDR3 length: 16 residues. This CDR3 reads CARSSQSGGLTGELFF. In nucleotides, the CDR3 is TGTGCCCGCAGTTCGCAGTCCGGGGGGCTCACCGGGGAGCTGTTTTTT.

The chain is built from TRBV12-3 or TRBV12-4 and TRBJ2-5; D possibly corresponds to TRBD2 (5 bases). V was cut by 5 bases and J by 2 bases, with 12 bases left in between. This CDR3 has 14 residues. This chain's CDR3 is CASSPGLAQETQYF. CDR3 DNA sequence: TGTGCCAGCAGTCCAGGACTCGCTCAAGAGACCCAGTACTTC.

The V call is TRBV7-8, the J call TRBJ1-4; the D gene is possibly TRBD1 (6 bases). V lost 5 bases, J lost 10 bases, and 26 bases lay in between. CDR1 and CDR2 (germline): SGHVS, FQNEAQ. There are 17 residues in the CDR3. The CDR3 loop reads CASSIIAGGQRGGKLFF. As DNA, the CDR3 is TGTGCCAGCAGCATTATCGCGGGAGGGCAGAGGGGGGGAAAACTGTTTTTT. The whole variable domain, filled in from reference TRBV7-8 and TRBJ1-4, reads GAGVSQSPRYKVAKRGQDVALRCDPISGHVSLFWYQQALGQGPEFLTYFQNEAQLDKSGLPSDRFFAERPEGSVSTLKIQRTQQEDSAVYLCASSIIAGGQRGGKLFFGSGTQLSVL.

This clonotype was counted many times. V is TRBV5-1 and J is TRBJ1-2; D is undetermined. Germline V lookup: CDR1 SGHRS, CDR2 YFSETQ. V lost 2 bases and J 0 bases, leaving 11 bases between the germline ends. This CDR3 has 15 amino acids. CDR3 loop: CASSLGGDANYGYTF. Here the CDR3 DNA reads TGCGCCAGCAGCTTAGGTGGGGATGCTAACTATGGCTACACCTTC.

This clonotype occurred a few times. V is TRBV5-1 and J is TRBJ2-3; D perhaps matches TRBD2 (5 bases). CDR1 and CDR2 (germline): SGHRS, YFSETQ. V gave up 0 bases and J gave up 6 bases, with 11 bases separating them. The CDR3 length is 14 residues. The CDR3 DNA sequence: TGCGCCAGCAGCTTGGAGGTTAGCGCCGATACGCAGTATTTT. It specifies CASSLEVSADTQYF.

This chain links TRBV29-1 with TRBJ2-2; no clear D gene. V shed 4 bases and J shed 0 bases, with 18 bases lying between them. This CDR3 region has 17 residues. Germline CDR1 reads SQVTM; CDR2 reads ANQGSEA. CDR3 sequence: CSVVLVSRSANTGELFF. In DNA, the CDR3 is TGCAGCGTTGTTTTGGTCTCGAGATCGGCGAACACCGGGGAGCTGTTTTTT.